Described below is a single T cell receptor (beta chain) sequence and its context. Its antigen is as yet unknown. The sample is drawn from a study of CD8 T cells in Susac syndrome. With random hexamers, reverse transcription was performed on about 0.5 to 1 ug of RNA. A multiplex approach, immunoSEQ multiplex PCR, amplified TCR beta CDR3 across 54 Vbeta and 13 Jbeta. TCRdb ran MiXCR on the immunoSEQ multiplex PCR reads and lists one entry per CDR3 protein. The sample lists about 57,000 distinct CDR3 sequences, around 93% seen once, with 0.4% to 0.65% in the top ten. Study-wide findings and caveats: An acknowledgment was made by the study that its TCR sequencing and HLA analysis involved relatively few individuals.

Blood CD8+ and CD4+ T cells underwent high-throughput TCR beta sequencing. The receptor was isolated from a human donor with multiple sclerosis. Sequenced material: CD8+ T cells from PBMCs.

CDR3 in amino acids: CASSSRGALRLETQYF. CDR3 DNA sequence: TGTGCCAGCAGTTCGCGGGGGGCCCTCCGATTGGAGACCCAGTACTTC. The rearrangement links TRBV6-2 or TRBV6-3 to TRBJ2-5; 8 nucleotides match TRBD2. Trimming cost V 4 bases and J 5 bases; bases outside gene matches: 12. This CDR3 has 16 residues. Germline V CDR1 and CDR2: MNHEY, SVGEGT.